The sequence of this T cell receptor beta chain was determined in a study of blood T cell repertoires in COVID-19. The overall study: Samples taken during acute and convalescent COVID-19 were collected in the United States, Italy and Spain. The analysed material was cDNA or gDNA that came from T cells, B-cell-depleted T cells, or PBMCs.

The protocol was immunoSEQ multiplex PCR, while the TCRdb copy is restricted to in-frame clones and leaves out a portion. Among 45,000 to 65,000 clones listed, about 90% were seen once. With regard to this clone: Other DNA sequences from this sample encode an identical CDR3 as well.

The CDR3 is made up of 14 amino acids. From germline, CDR1 is LGHDT and CDR2 YNNKEL (reference sequence). Germline trimming cut 4 bases from V and 1 base from J; bases unmatched to any gene: 3. Sequencing was carried out using peripheral blood. The clonotype originates from an elderly man in a cohort sampled during active COVID-19. The chain is built from TRBV3-1 (or the pseudogene TRBV3-2) and TRBJ1-1; 7 bases match TRBD1. The CDR3 loop reads CASSPRTGNTEAFF. In DNA form, the CDR3 reads TGTGCCAGCAGCCCCCGGACAGGGAACACTGAAGCTTTCTTT.